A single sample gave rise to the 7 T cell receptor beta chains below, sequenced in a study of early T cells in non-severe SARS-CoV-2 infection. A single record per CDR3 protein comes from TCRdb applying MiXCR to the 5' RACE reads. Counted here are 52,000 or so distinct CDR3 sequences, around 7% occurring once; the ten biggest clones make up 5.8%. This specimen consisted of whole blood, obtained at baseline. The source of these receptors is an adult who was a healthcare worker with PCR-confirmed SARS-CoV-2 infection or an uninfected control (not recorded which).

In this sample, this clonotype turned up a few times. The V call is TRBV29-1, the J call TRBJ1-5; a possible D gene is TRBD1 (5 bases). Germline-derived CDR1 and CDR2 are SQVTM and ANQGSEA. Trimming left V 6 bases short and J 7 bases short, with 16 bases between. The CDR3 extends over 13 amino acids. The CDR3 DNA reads TGCAGCGTGCTCTGGGGGGAAGGGCAGCCCCAGCATTTT. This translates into CSVLWGEGQPQHF. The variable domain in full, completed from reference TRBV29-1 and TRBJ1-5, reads SAVISQKPSRDICQRGTSLTIQCQVDSQVTMMFWYRQQPGQSLTLIATANQGSEATYESGFVIDKFPISRPNLTFSTLTVSNMSPEDSSIYLCSVLWGEGQPQHFGDGTRLSIL.

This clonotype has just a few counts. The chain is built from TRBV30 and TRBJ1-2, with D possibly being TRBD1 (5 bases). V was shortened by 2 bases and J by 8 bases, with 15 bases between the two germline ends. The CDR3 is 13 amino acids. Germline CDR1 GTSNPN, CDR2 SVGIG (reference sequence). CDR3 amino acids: CAWSPPSRGGYTF. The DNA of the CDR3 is TGTGCCTGGAGTCCACCATCGAGGGGAGGCTACACCTTC.

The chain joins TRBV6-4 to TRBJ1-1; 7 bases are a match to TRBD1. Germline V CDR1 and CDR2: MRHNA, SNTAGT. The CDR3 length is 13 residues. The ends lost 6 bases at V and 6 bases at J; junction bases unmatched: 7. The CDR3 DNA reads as TGTGCCAGCAGCTTAGACAGGGAGGCTGAAGCTTTCTTT. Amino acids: CASSLDREAEAFF.

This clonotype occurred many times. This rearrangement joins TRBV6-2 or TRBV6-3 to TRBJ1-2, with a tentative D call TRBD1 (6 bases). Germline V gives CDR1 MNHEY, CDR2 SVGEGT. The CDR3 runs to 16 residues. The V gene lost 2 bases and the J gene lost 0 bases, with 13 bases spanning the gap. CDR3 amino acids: CASSYPIGTPNYGYTF. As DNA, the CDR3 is TGTGCCAGCAGTTACCCCATCGGGACACCTAACTATGGCTACACCTTC.

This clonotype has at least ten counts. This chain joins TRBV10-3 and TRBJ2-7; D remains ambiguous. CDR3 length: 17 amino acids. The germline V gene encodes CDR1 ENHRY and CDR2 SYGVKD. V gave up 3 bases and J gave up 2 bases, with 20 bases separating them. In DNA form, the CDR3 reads TGTGCCATCAGTGACTCCGCGACGATGGACGTCCCCTACGAGCAGTACTTC. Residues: CAISDSATMDVPYEQYF.

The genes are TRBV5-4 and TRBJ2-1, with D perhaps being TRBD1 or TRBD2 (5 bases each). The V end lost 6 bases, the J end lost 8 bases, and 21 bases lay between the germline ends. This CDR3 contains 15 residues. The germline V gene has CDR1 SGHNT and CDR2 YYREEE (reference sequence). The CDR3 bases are TGTGCCAGCACTCCTCGCCAAGGGACGGACGATGAGCAGTTCTTC. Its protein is CASTPRQGTDDEQFF.

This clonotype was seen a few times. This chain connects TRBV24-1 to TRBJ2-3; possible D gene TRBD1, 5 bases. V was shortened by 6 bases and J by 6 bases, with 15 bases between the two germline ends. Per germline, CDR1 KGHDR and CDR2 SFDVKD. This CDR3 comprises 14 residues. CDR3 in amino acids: CATSKGSYRDTQYF. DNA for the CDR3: TGTGCCACCAGTAAAGGGTCCTACAGGGATACGCAGTATTTT.